This T cell receptor beta chain was retrieved from a study of OX40 agonist ivuxolimab in advanced cancers. This CDR3 has 15 residues. The V and J ends lost 2 bases and 3 bases respectively, with 11 bases between them. The V gene's germline CDR1 is LGHNT and CDR2 FRNRAP. This clone showed up just a few times. Its antigen is unidentified. Only in-frame clones appear in the TCRdb table, and some are missing; sequencing was by immunoSEQ multiplex PCR. The data hold about 74,000 clones, with about 83% observed a single time. Study-level findings and limits: Among the lowest peripheral clonal expansion occurred in 0.1-3.0 mg/kg partial responders. At 0.1 to 3.0 mg/kg, CD4+ and CD8+ blood T cells expanded clonally by week 6.

This sequence was found in an adult with an advanced solid tumor such as melanoma, head and neck, liver or kidney cancer. The sample here was CD4+ or CD8+ T cells sorted from blood, taken in a trial of the OX40 agonist ivuxolimab. This sequence joins TRBV12-5 and TRBJ2-1; D is ambiguous. CDR3 residues: CASGLRDGGYNEQFF. CDR3 coding DNA: TGTGCTAGTGGTTTGAGGGATGGCGGCTACAATGAGCAGTTCTTC. The whole variable domain, filled in from reference TRBV12-5 and TRBJ2-1, reads DARVTQTPRHKVTEMGQEVTMRCQPILGHNTVFWYRQTMMQGLELLAYFRNRAPLDDSGMPKDRFSAEMPDATLATLKIQPSEPRDSAVYFCASGLRDGGYNEQFFGPGTRLTVL.